These T cell receptor beta chains were read from a single sample in a study of post-analysis software for immune sequencing data. TCRdb fed the PCR reads into MiXCR, producing one record per CDR3 protein. The table has about 820,000 distinct CDR3 sequences, about 53% seen once. Material for sequencing was blood. The receptors here all came from a girl under 18 with multiple sclerosis. The conserved cysteine and the conserved F or W are not part of the CDR3 here. For some rows the clone size is stated as once, few or many, or as a class when expanded; others skip it.

CDR3 length	V gene	J gene	clone size	CDR3 protein
11	TRBV3-1	TRBJ1-2	-	ASSQVESYGYT
12	TRBV20-1	TRBJ2-7	-	SARATSRGFEQY
12	TRBV18	TRBJ2-5	-	ASSLTSAPETQY
11	TRBV2	TRBJ2-5	many	ASSEGGRETQY
11	TRBV29-1	TRBJ2-3	-	SEGQGSTDTQY
14	TRBV14	TRBJ2-1	-	ASSQDPRTGYNEQF
12	TRBV29-1	TRBJ2-1	-	TYLGTGYPNEQF
12	TRBV5-1	TRBJ2-7	-	ASSKQGPPYEQY
14	TRBV5-1	TRBJ2-5	-	ASSLGTAFLQETQY
12	TRBV19	TRBJ1-2	few	ATTPAAGAYGYT
13	TRBV12-3/TRBV12-4	TRBJ2-7	-	ASTSTGTHSYEQY